Below are 13 T cell receptor beta chains sequenced from a single sample in a study of blood T cell repertoires in COVID-19. Some clones are missing from TCRdb's copy, which holds only in-frame ones; the method was immunoSEQ multiplex PCR. The sample consists of 110,000 to 150,000 clones, around 81% of them appearing once. Material: peripheral blood. These receptors all stem from a woman aged 45-65 years with acute or convalescent COVID-19.

This chain connects TRBV18 to TRBJ2-7; possibly TRBD1 for D (7 bases). Trimming removed 5 bases from V and 2 bases from J, with 22 bases in between. This CDR3 comprises 17 residues. Per germline, CDR1 KGHSH and CDR2 LQKENI. CDR3 in amino acids: CASSEFAGGTRTYEQYF. As DNA, the CDR3 is TGTGCCAGCTCAGAATTCGCAGGGGGGACCCGAACCTACGAGCAGTACTTC.

The V and J genes are TRBV19 and TRBJ1-5; D might be TRBD1 (6 bases). This CDR3 comprises 13 residues. Trimming removed 5 bases from V and 5 bases from J, with 10 bases in between. From germline, CDR1 is LNHDA and CDR2 SQIVND (reference sequence). The CDR3 region has the DNA TGTGCCAGTAGTTACACAGGGTATCAGCCCCAGCATTTT. Translation gives CASSYTGYQPQHF.

The chain is built from TRBV3-1 (or the pseudogene TRBV3-2) and TRBJ2-5, with 15 bases fitting TRBD2. With V trimmed by 5 bases and J by 5 bases, 3 bases remained unmatched. Germline CDR1 and CDR2: LGHDT and YNNKEL (reference sequence). This CDR3 spans 15 amino acids. The CDR3 protein is CASSKGLAGGETQYF. The CDR3 DNA is TGTGCCAGCAGCAAAGGACTAGCGGGGGGGGAGACCCAGTACTTC.

The chain links TRBV9 to TRBJ2-3, with D perhaps matching TRBD2 (6 bases). This CDR3 spans 16 amino acids. CDR1 is SGDLS, CDR2 YYNGEE, per germline. V lost 2 bases to trimming and J lost 3 bases, with 16 bases between them. CDR3 sequence: CASSVQGGLGTDTQYF. For the CDR3, the DNA is TGTGCCAGCAGCGTCCAGGGAGGCCTAGGGACAGATACGCAGTATTTT.

This sequence joins TRBV3-1 (or the pseudogene TRBV3-2) and TRBJ1-5, with D possibly matching TRBD1 (6 bases). Germline V CDR1 and CDR2: LGHDT, YNNKEL (reference sequence). The CDR3 runs to 19 residues. V was cut by 0 bases and J by 7 bases, with 25 bases left in between. The CDR3 DNA reads as TGTGCCAGCAGCCAAGATCCTGGGCAGGGGCCTTCCTTAGGCCAGCCCCAGCATTTT. Protein: CASSQDPGQGPSLGQPQHF.

The chain couples TRBV5-4 to TRBJ2-1, with D perhaps TRBD2 (7 bases). The CDR3 consists of 15 residues. V lost 5 bases and J lost 8, with 20 bases in between. The germline CDR1 and CDR2 sequences are SGHNT and YYREEE (reference sequence). The CDR3 here is CASSLLGGPRDEQFF. The CDR3 DNA sequence: TGTGCCAGCAGTCTGCTGGGGGGGCCTAGGGATGAGCAGTTCTTC.

This rearrangement joins TRBV7-6 to TRBJ1-1; no clear D. Looked up from germline, CDR1 is SGHVS and CDR2 is FNYEAQ. The CDR3 extends over 14 amino acids. Between the trimmed V and J ends, which lost 5 bases and 0 bases, there was a span of 10 bases. CDR3 in DNA: TGTGCCAGCAGCGAGCTCGGGGTGAACACTGAAGCTTTCTTT. Protein product: CASSELGVNTEAFF.

This clone was picked up one time. This rearrangement joins TRBV27 to TRBJ2-1; 10 bases agree with TRBD2. Germline V CDR1 and CDR2: MNHEY, SMNVEV (reference sequence). This CDR3 is built from 16 residues. Germline trimming cut 3 bases from V and 10 bases from J; bases unmatched to any gene: 12. The CDR3 is CASSLMSGGATGEQFF. The CDR3 DNA reads as TGTGCCAGCAGTTTGATGAGCGGGGGGGCTACCGGAGAGCAGTTCTTC.

The rearrangement joins TRBV28 to TRBJ2-7, with TRBD1 identical over 7 bases. The CDR3 runs 14 residues. Germline V CDR1 and CDR2: MDHEN, SYDVKM. J was trimmed by 3 bases and V by 5 bases; bases with no gene match: 7. CDR3 in DNA: TGTGCCAGCAGTCCAAGTCGGGACAGCTACGAGCAGTACTTC. Translation gives CASSPSRDSYEQYF.

In this sample, this clone turned up once. The chain combines TRBV3-1 (or the pseudogene TRBV3-2) with TRBJ2-1; a possible D gene is TRBD1 (5 bases). The germline V and J ends were trimmed by 0 bases and 4 bases, with 13 bases remaining between them. Germline CDR1 reads LGHDT; CDR2 reads YNNKEL (reference sequence). The CDR3 consists of 16 residues. CDR3 region: CASSQEITGNYNEQFF. CDR3 sequence (DNA): TGTGCCAGCAGCCAAGAAATCACAGGAAATTACAATGAGCAGTTCTTC.

The chain couples TRBV6-2 or TRBV6-3 to TRBJ2-4; D perhaps matches TRBD1 (6 bases). Trimming shortened V by 0 bases and J by 0 bases, and 12 bases separated the two germline ends. CDR3 length equals 17 residues. Germline lookup yields CDR1 MNHEY and CDR2 SVGEGT. The CDR3 spells CASSYSMHREAKNIQYF. CDR3 DNA: TGTGCCAGCAGTTACTCGATGCACAGGGAAGCCAAAAACATTCAGTACTTC.

V and J are TRBV7-8 and TRBJ1-1, with unresolved D. The CDR3 loop spans 14 amino acids. Trimming removed 1 base from V and 2 bases from J, with 8 bases in between. Germline CDR1 SGHVS, CDR2 FQNEAQ. For the CDR3, the DNA is TGTGCCAGCAGCTTAGATGAGGTAAACACTGAAGCTTTCTTT. As protein: CASSLDEVNTEAFF.

The chain carries TRBV5-6 and TRBJ2-7; TRBD2 might be the D (7 bases). CDR3 length equals 15 residues. Trimming shortened V by 2 bases and J by 5 bases, and 17 bases separated the two germline ends. Germline V CDR1 and CDR2: SGHDT, YYEEEE. CDR3 protein: CASSFGAGASDEQYF. CDR3 sequence (DNA): TGTGCCAGCAGCTTTGGGGCGGGGGCAAGCGACGAGCAGTACTTC.